The T cell receptor beta chain under discussion was sequenced for a study of T cells in localized non-small cell lung cancer. Remarks on this clone: What it recognizes is unknown.

Assay: immunoSEQ multiplex PCR; the TCRdb copy retains only in-frame clones and omits some. The sample holds around 17,000 clones, 90% seen once. This CDR3 has 19 amino acids. Per germline, CDR1 SGHKS and CDR2 YYEKEE (reference sequence). V was cut by 5 bases and J by 5 bases, with 28 bases left in between. Study conclusions and caveats: Clonality peaked in uninvolved adjacent lung rather than tumor. Elevated circulating T cell density in blood was associated with longer overall survival. A median around 57 of the top 100 tumor clones appeared in adjacent lung. Sequencing, confined to only one tumor region, leaves heterogeneity possible.

The chain recombines TRBV5-5 with TRBJ1-4; no firm D call. The receptor was derived from a woman aged 35 to 70 with stage III lung adenocarcinoma. The source was peripheral blood mononuclear cells, collected before any cancer treatment. The CDR3 reads CASSHDLDGGRRGNEKLFF. In DNA, the CDR3 is TGTGCCAGCAGTCATGATCTTGACGGCGGACGACGAGGGAATGAAAAACTGTTTTTT.